A selection of T cell receptor beta chains follows, all from one sample in a study of somatic mutations in cytotoxic T cells in rheumatoid arthritis. Clones were read by immunoSEQ multiplex PCR, and TCRdb kept only the in-frame ones, dropping some. This sample has some 25,000 clones, with nearly 75% found just once. Source material: CD8+ T cells sorted from blood. The origin of the receptors is a woman under 30 in good health. The CDR3 runs from the conserved cysteine through the conserved F or W. The order of the fields is D gene, J gene, V gene, clone size, CDR3 protein, CDR3 DNA. The D gene is left open where the match is weak. Not all rows give a size; the values are once, few, many and, for expanded clones, a class.

D: TRBD1; J: TRBJ1-5; V: TRBV18; size: .; CDR3: CASSPPGTGSQPQHF; DNA: TGTGCCAGCTCACCACCGGGGACAGGGAGTCAGCCCCAGCATTTT
D: .; J: TRBJ1-1; V: TRBV4-1; size: .; CDR3: CASSLVPGNTEAFF; DNA: TGCGCCAGCAGCCTCGTCCCTGGCAACACTGAAGCTTTCTTT
D: .; J: TRBJ2-7; V: TRBV27; size: .; CDR3: CASSYRLANHYEQYF; DNA: TGTGCCAGCAGCTACCGACTGGCTAACCACTACGAGCAGTACTTC
D: .; J: TRBJ1-2; V: TRBV9; size: .; CDR3: CASSGKQGYYGYTF; DNA: TGTGCCAGCAGTGGAAAACAGGGCTACTATGGCTACACCTTC
D: .; J: TRBJ2-1; V: TRBV15; size: .; CDR3: CATSRGAASSYNEQFF; DNA: TGTGCCACCAGCAGGGGGGCGGCGAGCTCCTACAATGAGCAGTTCTTC
D: TRBD1; J: TRBJ2-2; V: TRBV4-1; size: few; CDR3: CASSQAGTGNTGELFF; DNA: TGCGCCAGCAGCCAAGCGGGGACAGGGAACACCGGGGAGCTGTTTTTT
D: .; J: TRBJ1-4; V: TRBV27; size: .; CDR3: CASSLGGGEKLFF; DNA: TGTGCCAGCAGTTTGGGGGGGGGTGAAAAACTGTTTTTT
D: .; J: TRBJ1-1; V: TRBV5-4; size: .; CDR3: CASSLWGGRNTEAFF; DNA: TGTGCCAGCAGCTTGTGGGGGGGGAGGAACACTGAAGCTTTCTTT
D: TRBD2; J: TRBJ2-1; V: TRBV4-1; size: .; CDR3: CASSPLLTSGGDNEQFF; DNA: TGCGCCAGCAGCCCTCTTTTGACTAGCGGGGGTGACAATGAGCAGTTCTTC
D: .; J: TRBJ2-7; V: TRBV7-8; size: few; CDR3: CASSLLYEQYF; DNA: TGTGCCAGCAGCTTACTCTACGAGCAGTACTTC
D: .; J: TRBJ2-1; V: TRBV7-6; size: .; CDR3: CASSLKIAGNRDEQFF; DNA: TGTGCCAGCAGCTTGAAAATAGCCGGTAATCGTGATGAGCAGTTCTTC
D: .; J: TRBJ2-1; V: TRBV2; size: .; CDR3: CAIQLGSSYNEQFF; DNA: TGTGCCATCCAACTAGGGTCCTCCTACAATGAGCAGTTCTTC
D: .; J: TRBJ2-2; V: TRBV19; size: .; CDR3: CASSIAGELFF; DNA: TGTGCCAGTAGTATAGCCGGGGAGCTGTTTTTT
D: .; J: TRBJ2-7; V: TRBV4-1; size: .; CDR3: CASSHPGGGEQYF; DNA: TGCGCCAGCAGCCATCCAGGAGGCGGAGAGCAGTACTTC
D: TRBD2; J: TRBJ2-1; V: TRBV19; size: .; CDR3: CASSNSGRANEQFF; DNA: TGTGCCAGTAGTAATAGCGGGAGGGCCAATGAGCAGTTCTTC
D: TRBD1; J: TRBJ1-6; V: TRBV27; size: once; CDR3: CASSTTLQGYNSPLHF; DNA: TGTGCCAGCAGTACGACCTTACAGGGGTATAATTCACCCCTCCACTTT
D: .; J: TRBJ2-2; V: TRBV2; size: .; CDR3: CATVAGELFF; DNA: TGTGCCACAGTGGCCGGGGAGCTGTTTTTT
D: .; J: TRBJ1-3; V: TRBV5-6; size: few; CDR3: CASSLTVPSSGNTIYF; DNA: TGTGCCAGCAGCTTGACGGTTCCTTCCTCTGGAAACACCATATATTTT
D: .; J: TRBJ2-1; V: TRBV7-9; size: .; CDR3: CASSPDLLGQFF; DNA: TGTGCCAGCAGCCCGGACCTACTCGGGCAGTTCTTC
D: .; J: TRBJ2-3; V: TRBV5-1; size: once; CDR3: CASSLSGGGTDTQYF; DNA: TGCGCCAGCAGCTTGTCCGGGGGAGGCACAGATACGCAGTATTTT
D: .; J: TRBJ1-5; V: TRBV14; size: .; CDR3: CASSQGGSRQPQHF; DNA: TGTGCCAGCAGCCAAGGGGGGTCGCGGCAGCCCCAGCATTTT